This T cell receptor (beta chain) was sequenced for a study of cytomegalovirus exposure and HLA in healthy donors. Study results and limitations: Researchers catalogued some 160 TCR beta chains as cytomegalovirus-associated.

Germline V CDR1 and CDR2: GTSNPN, SVGIG (reference sequence). The CDR3 totals 14 residues. V shed 0 bases, J shed 8 bases, and the junction held 5 bases outside the gene matches. About this clone itself: The antigen is not known.

The PCR was carried out with 60 Vbeta primers and 13 Jbeta primers. Produced via immunoSEQ multiplex PCR; TCRdb's table is partial and in-frame only. The sample carries around 97,000 clones, over 70% recorded once. The TCR was taken from a man aged 50 or older in good health and CMV-seropositive. Sequencing was done on a sample of PBMCs. The chain has TRBV30 and TRBJ1-4; 8 bases match TRBD1. In DNA, the CDR3 is TGTGCCTGGAGTGTAGACAGGGGCAAGGAAAAACTGTTTTTT. Translating it yields CAWSVDRGKEKLFF.